The clone carrying this T cell receptor beta chain was observed a few times. No antigen is known for it. After constant-region reverse-primer amplification, full-length variable regions underwent semi-nested PCR with Nested Universal Primer A. A single record per CDR3 protein comes from TCRdb applying MiXCR to the 5' RACE reads. The sample includes 55,000 or so distinct CDR3 sequences, around 20% of them seen just once. Tregs were sorted as CD4+CD25+CD127-/low cells. Germline CDR1 DFQATT, CDR2 SNEGSKA (reference sequence). The V and J ends lost 3 bases and 0 bases respectively, with 15 bases between them. The CDR3 has 16 amino acids. Notes on the study in general: Tumor-infiltrating Treg TCR alpha and beta sequences overlapped most with tumor naive CD4+ T cells, then blood naive. The larger-cohort validation was restricted to a single TCR beta V-J rearrangement rather than whole repertoires. In terms of TCR gene usage, tumor memory CD4+ T cells clustered together with blood and lymph node memory CD4+ cells, as well as with lymph node naive CD4+ cells.

The clonotype was recovered from a female donor with breast cancer. The genes are TRBV20-1 and TRBJ1-5; D remains ambiguous. Sequencing was performed on tumor-infiltrating Tregs sorted from the breast tumor. CDR3 coding DNA: TGCAGTGCTAGCGCCCAGGCCGCTCATAGCAATCAGCCCCAGCATTTT. This gives the protein CSASAQAAHSNQPQHF.